By share, the clone carrying this T cell receptor beta chain ranks as medium-sized (0.01 to 0.1%). TCRdb redid the calling of the 5' RACE reads with MiXCR, one entry per CDR3 protein. The sample holds 20,000 to 30,000 distinct CDR3 sequences, approximately 4.8% seen once. Described time point: sample taken at primary tumor resection. This CDR3 has 13 amino acids. Germline V gene lookup returns CDR1 LGHDT and CDR2 YNNKEL (reference sequence). Trimming took 8 bases from V and 1 from J; bases not matched to a gene: 1. These data are taken from a study of spatial heterogeneity in lung cancer. In the study overall: Sequence detection consistently recorded a greater number of beta-chain than alpha-chain sequences.

Sequencing used PBMCs, obtained at surgery. This chain joins TRBV3-1 and TRBJ2-2; 7 nucleotides match TRBD2. The clonotype originates from a male donor with early-stage non-small cell lung cancer. CDR3 loop: CASLAGNTGELFF. The DNA of the CDR3 is TGTGCCAGCTTAGCGGGGAACACCGGGGAGCTGTTTTTT.